This TCR beta chain was retrieved from a study of Graves' ophthalmopathy and Graves' hyperthyroidism. The germline gives CDR1 LGHNT, CDR2 FRNRAP. The CDR3 consists of 13 residues. Trimming removed 6 bases from V and 5 bases from J, with 13 bases in between. The authors amplified TCR beta CDR3 regions from RNA transcripts. HTBI-primed first-round RT-PCR preceded second-round multiplex PCR. A single record per CDR3 protein comes from TCRdb applying MiXCR to the multiplex PCR reads. The sample records roughly 600,000 distinct CDR3 sequences, under 45% being singletons. Certain patients were not enrolled. These were patients with other autoimmune diseases, uncontrolled infections, pregnancy or lactation. The diagnosis combined clinical symptoms, thyroxine, TRAb, thyroid ultrasound and orbital computed tomography scans.

The sequence was obtained from an adult man with Graves' hyperthyroidism. Sequenced material: peripheral blood or thyroid tissue (not recorded which). The genes are TRBV12-5 and TRBJ2-5; no reliable D call. CDR3 region: CASGDTVRETQYF. In DNA form, the CDR3 reads TGTGCTAGTGGAGACACTGTAAGGGAGACCCAGTACTTC.